The 20 T cell receptor beta chains given below trace back to one sample, sequenced in a study of regulatory and conventional T cells in RAG deficiency. Clones were sequenced by immunoSEQ multiplex PCR, and TCRdb holds only the in-frame ones, with some missing. The table records some 2,500 clones, approximately 80% of them present only once. Genomic DNA came from blood conventional CD4+ T cells gated CD25-low CD127-high. The sequenced material came from CD4+ effector T cells sorted from blood. Source of these receptors: a human donor with RAG deficiency presenting as severe combined immunodeficiency.

The chain combines TRBV6-6 with TRBJ1-1; D remains ambiguous. CDR1 and CDR2 from the germline V gene are MNHNY and SVGAGI (reference sequence). The CDR3 contains 14 residues. The V gene lost 2 bases and the J gene lost 6 bases, with 13 bases spanning the gap. The CDR3 DNA reads TGTGCCAGCAGTTACCCCATACCATACGCTGAAGCTTTCTTT. Translated, it gives CASSYPIPYAEAFF.

The table lists this clone with a few counts. The chain uses TRBV5-1 and TRBJ1-2; no clear D gene. CDR3 size: 13 residues. Trimming left V 0 bases short and J 2 bases short, with 5 bases between. In germline, CDR1 is SGHRS, CDR2 YFSETQ. For the CDR3, the DNA is TGCGCCAGCAGCTTGGGAGGGAACTATGGCTACACCTTC. The encoded protein is CASSLGGNYGYTF.

A word on this clone: Possible read error: a much larger clone is one base away. The V gene is TRBV4-3, the J gene TRBJ2-7, with 7 bases lining up with TRBD1. CDR1 is LGHNA and CDR2 is YSLEER in the germline V gene. V lost 4 bases and J lost 3; bases outside the gene matches: 9. The CDR3 sequence is 15 residues long. Here the CDR3 reads CASSPDFWTGYEQYF. The CDR3 DNA sequence: TGCGCCAGCAGCCCAGACTTCTGGACAGGCTACGAGCAGTACTTC.

This chain links TRBV28 with TRBJ2-5; perhaps TRBD1 as D (6 bases). The V and J ends lost 4 bases and 0 bases respectively, with 18 bases between them. The CDR3 loop spans 17 amino acids. CDR1 MDHEN and CDR2 SYDVKM come from the germline V gene. The CDR3 DNA sequence: TGTGCCAGCAGTTCCAACCCGGGACAAAAGTACCAAGAGACCCAGTACTTC. This gives the protein CASSSNPGQKYQETQYF.

CDR3 bases: TGTGCCAGCAGCTTAGGGGGCTCACCCCTCCACTTT. This codes for CASSLGGSPLHF. The chain combines TRBV11-1 with TRBJ1-6, with D possibly TRBD1 on 5 matching bases. Germline V lookup: CDR1 SGHAT, CDR2 FQDESV (reference sequence). V was shortened by 1 base and J by 10 bases, with 5 bases between the two germline ends. CDR3 size: 12 residues.

The V and J genes are TRBV20-1 and TRBJ1-1; D is ambiguous. In germline, CDR1 is DFQATT, CDR2 SNEGSKA (reference sequence). The ends were cut back, 0 bases at V and 11 bases at J, with 7 bases in the middle. The CDR3 sequence is 10 residues long. The DNA of the CDR3 is TGCAGTGCTAGAGATCCTAGGGCTTTCTTT. Its protein product is CSARDPRAFF.

The chain combines TRBV7-9 with TRBJ1-6; TRBD1 might be the D (5 bases). In germline, CDR1 is SEHNR, CDR2 FQNEAQ (reference sequence). CDR3 length: 15 amino acids. Trimming took off 5 bases at V and 7 bases at J, with 15 bases between the two ends. The CDR3 nucleotides are TGTGCCAGCAGCCATTGGCAGGGACGAAATTCACCCCTCCACTTT. Amino acid sequence: CASSHWQGRNSPLHF.

This chain's CDR3 is CASSFRYKGQETQYF. The DNA for the CDR3 is TGTGCCAGCAGCTTCCGTTATAAGGGGCAAGAGACCCAGTACTTC. The chain couples TRBV9 to TRBJ2-5; the D gene is possibly TRBD1 (5 bases). CDR1 and CDR2 from the germline V gene are SGDLS and YYNGEE. V lost 4 bases and J 2 bases, leaving 15 bases between the germline ends. The CDR3 totals 15 residues.

This chain connects TRBV30 to TRBJ2-5, with D tentatively TRBD1 (6 bases). Trimming removed 0 bases from V and 9 bases from J, with 11 bases in between. The CDR3 has 12 residues. Germline assignment: CDR1 GTSNPN and CDR2 SVGIG (reference sequence). The CDR3 loop is CAWSVGTPSQYF. The CDR3 nucleotides are TGTGCCTGGAGTGTCGGGACACCATCCCAGTACTTC.

The rearrangement links TRBV4-3 to TRBJ2-3; D gene ambiguous. This CDR3 is built from 17 residues. V was shortened by 1 base and J by 4 bases, with 18 bases between the two germline ends. CDR1 and CDR2 (germline): LGHNA, YSLEER. The CDR3 sequence: CASSQGTLRSPPDTQYF. The DNA of the CDR3 is TGCGCCAGCAGCCAAGGGACCTTAAGGAGTCCCCCAGATACGCAGTATTTT.

This clone was observed once. This chain connects TRBV27 to TRBJ1-2; D uncertain. The CDR3 covers 16 residues. Between the trimmed V and J ends, which lost 2 bases and 1 base, there was a span of 14 bases. Looked up from germline, CDR1 is MNHEY and CDR2 is SMNVEV (reference sequence). The CDR3 DNA reads as TGTGCCAGCAGTTTACTCCCCGGACGGAATAACTATGGCTACACCTTC. Its protein product is CASSLLPGRNNYGYTF.

The chain recombines TRBV28 with TRBJ1-1; the D is unclear. The germline V gene has CDR1 MDHEN and CDR2 SYDVKM. With 8 bases removed from V and 0 bases from J, the gap between germline ends came to 4 bases. This CDR3 has 11 amino acids. CDR3 DNA sequence: TGTGCCAGCCTCATGAACACTGAAGCTTTCTTT. It yields the protein CASLMNTEAFF. The complete variable domain, with remaining parts taken from reference TRBV28 and TRBJ1-1, reads DVKVTQSSRYLVKRTGEKVFLECVQDMDHENMFWYRQDPGLGLRLIYFSYDVKMKEKGDIPEGYSVSREKKERFSLILESASTNQTSMYLCASLMNTEAFFGQGTRLTVV.

The V and J genes are TRBV27 and TRBJ2-7; TRBD1 matches 8 bases. V shed 4 bases and J 4 bases; nucleotides not matched to a gene: 15. The CDR3 runs to 17 residues. Germline-derived CDR1 and CDR2 are MNHEY and SMNVEV (reference sequence). Here the CDR3 DNA reads TGTGCCAGCAGTTCAGCCGGGACAGGCTTTGGGGTTTACGAGCAGTACTTC. Translated: CASSSAGTGFGVYEQYF.

V and J are TRBV5-4 and TRBJ1-2, with D hard to call. The CDR3 runs 16 residues. Germline V gene data show CDR1 as SGHNT and CDR2 as YYREEE (reference sequence). V was cut by 7 bases and J by 4 bases, with 23 bases left in between. The DNA for the CDR3 is TGTGCCAGCGTTCCAAGCGTACCAGGAAAGATCTATGGCTACACCTTC. It specifies CASVPSVPGKIYGYTF.

The chain joins TRBV7-2 to TRBJ2-3, with D possibly being TRBD2 (5 bases). Germline CDR1 SGHTA, CDR2 FQGNSA. Trimming left V 0 bases short and J 6 bases short, with 10 bases between. The CDR3 runs to 14 residues. CDR3 DNA sequence: TGTGCCAGCAGCTTAGCCCCAGAGGGCGATACGCAGTATTTT. It is translated as CASSLAPEGDTQYF.

The J gene is TRBJ2-1, the V gene TRBV21-1; TRBD1, the D gene given by the table, was not confirmed from the DNA. TRBV21-1 corresponds to a pseudogene. This CDR3 is 12 amino acids long. In DNA, the CDR3 is TGTGCCAGCAGCAAAGACAACAATGAGCAGTTCTTC. The encoded protein is CASSKDNNEQFF.

The chain carries TRBV4-3 and TRBJ1-2, with D possibly being TRBD1 (5 bases). V was shortened by 7 bases and J by 8 bases, with 26 bases between the two germline ends. The CDR3 loop spans 16 amino acids. Germline V gene sequence: CDR1 LGHNA, CDR2 YSLEER. In DNA, the CDR3 is TGCGCCAGCACCACATGGGGAGGGGCAATTGTTGGAGGCTACACCTTC. This sequence encodes CASTTWGGAIVGGYTF.

The chain combines TRBV5-6 with TRBJ2-3; unclear D gene. The length of the CDR3 is 14 residues. Germline CDR1 SGHDT, CDR2 YYEEEE. Trimming took 4 bases from V and 4 from J, leaving 13 bases between them. The CDR3 spells CASSLENWADTQYF. CDR3 DNA sequence: TGTGCCAGCAGCCTAGAAAACTGGGCAGATACGCAGTATTTT. The full variable domain, in which reference TRBV5-6 and TRBJ2-3 provide the parts outside the CDR3, is DAGVTQSPTHLIKTRGQQVTLRCSPKSGHDTVSWYQQALGQGPQFIFQYYEEEERQRGNFPDRFSGHQFPNYSSELNVNALLLGDSALYLCASSLENWADTQYFGPGTRLTVL.

The chain is built from TRBV4-1 and TRBJ1-2; maybe TRBD1 (5 bases). Germline values: CDR1 MGHRA, CDR2 YSYEKL. The CDR3 spans 14 residues. V gave up 3 bases and J gave up 8 bases, with 16 bases separating them. CDR3: CASSQGGRDWGYTF. DNA of the CDR3: TGCGCCAGCAGCCAGGGGGGGAGGGACTGGGGCTACACCTTC.

The chain carries TRBV4-1 and TRBJ2-3; possible D gene TRBD1, 5 bases. The germline gives CDR1 MGHRA, CDR2 YSYEKL. The CDR3 runs 15 residues. The ends were cut back, 1 base at V and 1 base at J, with 9 bases in the middle. The DNA for the CDR3 is TGCGCCAGCAGCCAAGTGGGGCAGGGCACAGATACGCAGTATTTT. This translates into CASSQVGQGTDTQYF.